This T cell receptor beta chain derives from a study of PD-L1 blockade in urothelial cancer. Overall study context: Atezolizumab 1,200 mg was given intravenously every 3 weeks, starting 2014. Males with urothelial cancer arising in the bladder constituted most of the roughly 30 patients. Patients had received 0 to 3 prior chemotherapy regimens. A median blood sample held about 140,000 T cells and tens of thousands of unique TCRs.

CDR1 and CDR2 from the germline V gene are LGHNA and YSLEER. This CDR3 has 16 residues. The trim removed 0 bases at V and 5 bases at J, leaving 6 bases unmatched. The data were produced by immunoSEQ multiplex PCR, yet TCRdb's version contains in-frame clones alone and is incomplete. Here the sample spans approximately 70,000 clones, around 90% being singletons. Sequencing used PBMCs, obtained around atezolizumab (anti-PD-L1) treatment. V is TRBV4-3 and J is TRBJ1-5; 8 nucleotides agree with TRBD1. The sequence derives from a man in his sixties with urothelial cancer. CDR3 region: CASSQEVDRGHQPQHF. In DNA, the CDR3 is TGCGCCAGCAGCCAAGAGGTTGACAGGGGTCATCAGCCCCAGCATTTT.